This T cell receptor (beta chain) was identified during a study of control samples from healthy donors and cancer patients. Germline V gives CDR1 LGHDT, CDR2 YNNKEL (reference sequence). The J segment lost 3 bases and the V segment lost 4 bases, leaving 4 bases of the junction unmatched. The CDR3 spans 14 residues. Profiled with immunoSEQ multiplex PCR; TCRdb holds only in-frame clones, not every one. The sample records about 120,000 clones, approximately 90% being singletons. The rearrangement links TRBV3-1 (or the pseudogene TRBV3-2) to TRBJ2-3; 7 nucleotides line up with TRBD1. Sample: blood. This TCR was recovered from a man in his forties or fifties in good health. This CDR3 reads CASSPGQATDTQYF. CDR3 nucleotides: TGTGCCAGCAGCCCCGGACAGGCTACAGATACGCAGTATTTT.